This T cell receptor beta chain was sequenced during a study of T cells in Graves' hyperthyroidism and ophthalmopathy. Regions amplified from RNA transcripts were the TCR beta CDR3 regions. The HTBI primer set was used in a first-round RT-PCR of the TCR CDR3. TCRdb analysed the multiplex PCR reads with MiXCR anew, one entry per CDR3 protein. This sample yields over 250,000 distinct CDR3 sequences, of which 20% to 25% are seen a single time; about 30% belongs to the top ten. This clonotype was seen at least ten times. Germline CDR1 and CDR2: SGHAT and FQDESV (reference sequence). This CDR3 comprises 15 residues. The V and J ends lost 3 bases and 5 bases respectively, with 16 bases between them.

The origin of this receptor is a man aged 35-49 years with Graves' hyperthyroidism that later progressed to Graves' ophthalmopathy. What was sequenced was blood. The rearrangement joins TRBV11-1 to TRBJ2-5; D gene uncertain. CDR3 region: CASSLRMAGPETQYF. CDR3 DNA sequence: TGTGCCAGCAGCTTGAGGATGGCCGGGCCGGAGACCCAGTACTTC.